This T cell receptor beta chain was identified in a study of cytomegalovirus exposure and HLA in healthy donors. About the study: Early released data comprised around 80 million unique TCRs from HLA-typed donors. Study-level results: Later, an analysis found that common viral pathogens appeared to be linked with several of the most significant clusters. The sole available immune exposure information was CMV serostatus. As was reported, the classifier diagnosed cytomegalovirus status with high specificity and sensitivity.

V gave up 2 bases and J gave up 7 bases; unmatched junction bases: 14. The germline gives CDR1 KGHSH, CDR2 LQKENI. The CDR3 is 17 amino acids. Use of 60 Vbeta and 13 Jbeta primers characterized the PCR. Here immunoSEQ multiplex PCR was the method, and the copy in TCRdb shows in-frame clones only, minus some. The sample comprises fewer than 250,000 clones, roughly three quarters of which are singletons, and around 0.4% rests with the top ten. Turning to this clone: Its specificity is unknown.

The sequence was collected from a male donor in good health and CMV-seropositive. The specimen was PBMCs. The chain links TRBV18 to TRBJ2-3, with TRBD1 matching over 8 bases. The CDR3 DNA follows: TGTGCCAGCTCACCAACGCGACCAGGGGGCGCAGGATATACGCAGTATTTT. Protein: CASSPTRPGGAGYTQYF.